This T cell receptor (beta chain) stems from a study of post-analysis software for immune sequencing data. Libraries were made from TCR beta cDNA, and they carried unique molecular identifiers. TCRdb ran MiXCR on the PCR reads and lists one entry per CDR3 protein. The sample includes roughly 540,000 distinct CDR3 sequences, roughly 34% of them seen just once. This TCR was sampled from a girl under 18 with multiple sclerosis. Sequencing was carried out using blood.

This CDR3 is CASGRGSYNEQFF. CDR3 nucleotide sequence: TGTGCCAGCGGAAGGGGCTCCTACAATGAGCAGTTCTTC. The chain couples TRBV6-1 to TRBJ2-1; D perhaps matches TRBD1 (5 bases). The CDR3 totals 13 residues. Per the germline V gene, CDR1 is MNHNS and CDR2 is SASEGT. V gave up 8 bases and J gave up 0 bases, with 8 bases separating them.